Many counts were recorded for the clone carrying this TCR beta chain. The sample originates from a study of tumor-infiltrating lymphocytes in oesophageal squamous cell carcinoma. TCRdb re-derived calls from the PCR reads in MiXCR, one entry per CDR3 protein. This table holds some 25,000 distinct CDR3 sequences, about two fifths found once. Germline trimming cut 0 bases from V and 7 bases from J; bases unmatched to any gene: 6. Per germline, CDR1 MNHEY and CDR2 SVGAGI. The CDR3 is 15 amino acids. The V call is TRBV6-5, the J call TRBJ1-5; 7 nucleotides match TRBD1. The specimen was esophageal tumor tissue. The sequence came from a male donor with esophageal squamous cell carcinoma. DNA of the CDR3: TGTGCCAGCAGTTACTCGACAGGGAGGATGCAGCCCCAGCATTTT. Protein product: CASSYSTGRMQPQHF.